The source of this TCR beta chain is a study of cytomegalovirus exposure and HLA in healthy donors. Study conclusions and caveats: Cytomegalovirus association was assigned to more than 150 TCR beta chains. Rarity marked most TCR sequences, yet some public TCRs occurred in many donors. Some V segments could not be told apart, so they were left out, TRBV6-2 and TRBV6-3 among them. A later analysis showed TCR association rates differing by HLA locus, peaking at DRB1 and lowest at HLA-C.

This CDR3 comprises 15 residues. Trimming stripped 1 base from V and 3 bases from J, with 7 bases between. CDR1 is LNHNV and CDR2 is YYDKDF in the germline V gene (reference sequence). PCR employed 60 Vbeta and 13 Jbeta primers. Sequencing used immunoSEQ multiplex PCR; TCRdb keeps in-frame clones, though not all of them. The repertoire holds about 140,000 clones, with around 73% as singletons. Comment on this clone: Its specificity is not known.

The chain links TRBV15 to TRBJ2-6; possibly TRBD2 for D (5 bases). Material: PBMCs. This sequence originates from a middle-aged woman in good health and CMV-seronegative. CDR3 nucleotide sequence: TGTGCCACCAGCAGAGGGGAGTTTGGGGCCAACGTCCTGACTTTC. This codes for CATSRGEFGANVLTF.